The entry below gives a single T cell receptor (beta chain) sequence along with its context. The data were obtained in a study of blood T cell repertoires in COVID-19. At the level of the study: Samples came from the United States, Italy and Spain, spanning acute and convalescent COVID-19. The cDNA or gDNA used as material had been derived from T cells, B-cell-depleted T cells, or PBMCs.

This CDR3 has 12 residues. V lost 1 base, J lost 5 bases, and 3 bases lay in between. Original handling: Amplification of reference gene primers provided the estimated nucleated cell counts. Repertoires were generated with immunoSEQ multiplex PCR, while TCRdb's copy carries only in-frame clones and drops some. The V and J calls and clone size are taken from that table; D and trimming were inferred from the DNA. The table has 50,000 to 65,000 clones, approximately 85% seen once; the top ten hold roughly 15%. The rearrangement joins TRBV12-3 or TRBV12-4 to TRBJ1-5; D is uncertain. The sequenced material came from peripheral blood. The clonotype comes from a human donor in a cohort sampled during active COVID-19. Here the CDR3 reads CASSLGDQPQHF. As DNA, the CDR3 is TGTGCCAGCAGTTTAGGCGATCAGCCCCAGCATTTT.